What follows are 3 T cell receptor beta chains derived from one specimen sequenced in a study of T cells in Graves' hyperthyroidism and ophthalmopathy. Researchers amplified the TCR beta CDR3 regions from RNA transcripts. A set of HTBI primers served as the primers for a first-round RT-PCR of the TCR CDR3. TCRdb ran MiXCR on the multiplex PCR reads and lists one entry per CDR3 protein. The sample lists 650,000 to 800,000 distinct CDR3 sequences, 45% occurring once. Sequenced: peripheral blood or thyroid tissue (not recorded which). The receptors here all came from an adult man with Graves' disease, either hyperthyroidism or ophthalmopathy (not recorded which).

The chain uses TRBV11-2 and TRBJ1-6; D is ambiguous. With 8 bases removed from V and 7 bases from J, the gap between germline ends came to 15 bases. The CDR3 spans 14 residues. Germline assignment: CDR1 SGHAT and CDR2 FQNNGV. The CDR3 reads CASSPGGQNSPLHF. DNA for the CDR3: TGTGCCAGCTCACCGGGAGGTCAAAATTCACCCCTCCACTTT.

This clonotype was recorded at least ten times. The V and J genes are TRBV7-9 and TRBJ1-6; D remains unclear. The V and J ends lost 3 bases and 8 bases respectively, with 8 bases between them. This CDR3 spans 13 amino acids. Germline V gives CDR1 SEHNR, CDR2 FQNEAQ (reference sequence). CDR3 DNA: TGTGCCAGCAGCTTGGTGTCGTATTCACCCCTCCACTTT. The encoded protein is CASSLVSYSPLHF.

The rearrangement uses TRBV20-1 and TRBJ2-5, with a weak D call TRBD1 (6 bases). CDR1 DFQATT and CDR2 SNEGSKA come from the germline V gene (reference sequence). The CDR3 has 16 amino acids. With 8 bases removed from V and 2 bases from J, the gap between germline ends came to 24 bases. The CDR3 DNA reads TGCAGTACTACTCCCCTGACGGGACACTCACAAGAGACCCAGTACTTC. Translating gives CSTTPLTGHSQETQYF.